This record concerns one T cell receptor beta chain sequence. The antigen remains undetermined. This record comes from a study of cytomegalovirus exposure and HLA in healthy donors. Study results and limitations: Association of a missense DCLRE1C variant with TCR beta V- and J-gene trimming was reported in a later analysis. As was reported, the HLA-A and HLA-B alleles of most subjects were accurately predicted from TCR beta sequences.

J gave up 4 bases and V 3 bases, and 8 bases lay outside the gene matches. Germline V gene sequence: CDR1 SGHTA, CDR2 FQGTGA. The CDR3 runs to 16 residues. PCR involved 60 Vbeta and 13 Jbeta primers. As processed by the authors: In a later analysis, around 10 million of some 80 million unique beta chains occurred in at least two donors. The protocol was immunoSEQ multiplex PCR, while the TCRdb copy is restricted to in-frame clones and leaves out a portion. V, J and clone size are those of that table, while D and trimming were read from the DNA. The sample's table shows around 150,000 clones. The sample taken for sequencing was PBMCs. The TCR originated in a man aged 25 to 40 in good health and CMV-seronegative. This chain uses TRBV7-3 with TRBJ1-1, with 10 bases matching TRBD1. CDR3 protein: CASSFTHRDRGTEAFF. The DNA of the CDR3 is TGTGCCAGCAGCTTCACCCACCGGGACAGGGGCACTGAAGCTTTCTTT.